This T cell receptor (beta chain) stems from a study of T cell responses to AZD1222 COVID-19 vaccine. Study-level results: Sampled repertoires all dated from after the peak T cell response. Following two doses of AZD1222, Spike-specific TCR breadth and depth rose. CD4 TCRs covered the whole spike, strongest at regions 160-218 and 743-854. Females outnumbered males among donors, who were mostly white British; clonal diversity was possibly underestimated.

For this clone: No antigen is known for it.

Libraries were prepared by immunoSEQ multiplex PCR; TCRdb keeps only in-frame clonotypes and omits some of them. The table includes under 140,000 clones, around 85% detected once. The sequence was obtained from an adult in good health. The sequenced sample was peripheral blood, obtained on day 0 of AZD1222 vaccination.

The CDR3 bases are TGTGCCAGCAGCCAAGATTTAGGGGAGGTAGCGCATGGCTACACCTTC. Protein product: CASSQDLGEVAHGYTF. The chain employs TRBV14 and TRBJ1-2; maybe TRBD1 (5 bases). CDR3 length equals 16 residues. Germline values: CDR1 SGHDN, CDR2 FVKESK. V lost 0 bases, J lost 6 bases, and 17 bases lay in between.